One and the same sample provided the 20 T cell receptor beta chains below, sequenced in a study of control samples from healthy donors and cancer patients. Sequencing used immunoSEQ multiplex PCR; TCRdb keeps in-frame clones, though not all of them. The data contain roughly 140,000 clones, 75% to 90% of them singletons. The sequencing sample was made of blood. The receptor set was obtained from a man aged 25 to 40 in good health.

The chain joins TRBV6-6 to TRBJ1-5; D perhaps matches TRBD1 (6 bases). V shed 6 bases and J shed 6 bases, with 15 bases lying between them. CDR1 and CDR2 from the germline V gene are MNHNY and SVGAGI (reference sequence). This CDR3 has 14 amino acids. CDR3 DNA: TGTGCCAGCAGAACGGGGGGCGCATCTCAGCCCCAGCATTTT. Amino acid sequence: CASRTGGASQPQHF.

The chain combines TRBV5-1 with TRBJ2-5, with TRBD2 matching 11 bases. Germline values: CDR1 SGHRS, CDR2 YFSETQ. This CDR3 has 16 residues. Trimming cost V 1 base and J 3 bases; bases outside gene matches: 5. In DNA form, the CDR3 reads TGCGCCAGCAGCTTGAGCGTTAGCGGGAGGGAAGAGACCCAGTACTTC. Its translation: CASSLSVSGREETQYF.

This clone was seen just once. The chain uses TRBV4-1 and TRBJ2-1; D is undetermined. Trimming stripped 0 bases from V and 4 bases from J, with 13 bases between. This CDR3 has 16 amino acids. The germline V gene encodes CDR1 MGHRA and CDR2 YSYEKL. The CDR3 DNA sequence: TGCGCCAGCAGCCAAGATGACCCTGTCGGTTACAATGAGCAGTTCTTC. Its translation: CASSQDDPVGYNEQFF.

This clone has more than one count but fewer than ten. The J gene is TRBJ2-4, the V gene TRBV5-1, with 11 bases identical to TRBD1. V trimming: 5 bases; J trimming: 8 bases; junction bases outside the gene matches: 9. CDR1 SGHRS and CDR2 YFSETQ come from the germline V gene. The CDR3 length is 15 residues. CDR3 in amino acids: CASRRTGGFLDIQYF. CDR3 coding DNA: TGCGCCAGCAGGCGGACAGGGGGCTTTTTAGACATTCAGTACTTC.

The gene calls are TRBV2 and TRBJ2-5; no clear D. This CDR3 spans 14 amino acids. Looked up from germline, CDR1 is SNHLY and CDR2 is FYNNEI. Trimming pared 1 base from V and 4 bases from J, leaving 10 bases between. In DNA form, the CDR3 reads TGTGCCAGCAGTGAAGGACCTCTTGTAGAGACCCAGTACTTC. It specifies CASSEGPLVETQYF.

The chain is built from TRBV6-2 or TRBV6-3 and TRBJ2-4; TRBD2 matches 12 bases. Germline trimming cut 0 bases from V and 3 bases from J; bases unmatched to any gene: 12. Germline V gene data show CDR1 as MNHEY and CDR2 as SVGEGT. This CDR3 comprises 20 residues. The CDR3 loop is CASSYSRASGGASVKNIQYF. CDR3 bases: TGTGCCAGCAGTTACTCGAGGGCTAGCGGGGGGGCCTCGGTCAAAAACATTCAGTACTTC.

The chain links TRBV5-1 to TRBJ1-5, with 7 bases identical to TRBD1. The CDR3 length is 13 residues. The trim removed 0 bases at V and 8 bases at J, leaving 2 bases unmatched. CDR1 SGHRS and CDR2 YFSETQ come from the germline V gene. The CDR3 coding sequence is TGCGCCAGCAGCTTGGAAGGGGGCGAGCCCCAGCATTTT. Translating it yields CASSLEGGEPQHF.

The rearrangement uses TRBV5-1 and TRBJ1-1; D is unresolved. V was cut by 0 bases and J by 3 bases, with 18 bases left in between. CDR1 is SGHRS and CDR2 is YFSETQ in the germline V gene. The CDR3 is 17 residues long. CDR3 amino acids: CASSLGYSGKADTEAFF. The CDR3 DNA follows: TGCGCCAGCAGCTTGGGGTACTCGGGAAAAGCCGACACTGAAGCTTTCTTT.

J is TRBJ2-3 and V is TRBV27; either TRBD1 or TRBD2 may supply D (5 bases each). Trimming stripped 3 bases from V and 6 bases from J, with 16 bases between. The CDR3 sequence is 15 residues long. CDR1 is MNHEY, CDR2 SMNVEV, per germline (reference sequence). CDR3 in amino acids: CASSFSPGPPDTQYF. The CDR3, as DNA: TGTGCCAGCAGTTTCTCTCCGGGACCCCCGGATACGCAGTATTTT.

The chain has TRBV11-3 and TRBJ2-2; 7 bases map to TRBD1. The CDR3 length is 15 residues. Germline V gives CDR1 SGHNT, CDR2 YENEEA. V lost 5 bases and J lost 6; bases outside the gene matches: 9. The CDR3 DNA follows: TGTGCCAGCAGCCCCAGACAGGGTTTTGCCGGGGAGCTGTTTTTT. Its translation is CASSPRQGFAGELFF.

The chain employs TRBV6-5 and TRBJ1-1, with D perhaps TRBD1 (5 bases). Germline V CDR1 and CDR2: MNHEY, SVGAGI. The V gene lost 6 bases and the J gene lost 0 bases, with 14 bases spanning the gap. The CDR3 covers 15 residues. This CDR3 reads CASSTRQLMNTEAFF. Here the CDR3 DNA reads TGTGCCAGCAGCACGAGACAGCTTATGAACACTGAAGCTTTCTTT.

This clone was detected once. This CDR3 is CASSYVGGVRNEQFF. The CDR3 coding sequence is TGTGCCAGCAGTTACGTGGGGGGTGTGAGGAATGAGCAGTTCTTC. The rearrangement uses TRBV6-5 and TRBJ2-1; weak D call: TRBD2 (6 bases). Germline V lookup: CDR1 MNHEY, CDR2 SVGAGI. V lost 2 bases to trimming and J lost 7 bases, with 15 bases between them. The CDR3 runs to 15 residues.

The V gene is TRBV11-2, the J gene TRBJ1-1; D uncertain. The CDR3 totals 13 residues. The V end lost 5 bases, the J end lost 1 base, and 8 bases lay between the germline ends. CDR1 is SGHAT, CDR2 FQNNGV, per germline. The CDR3 nucleotides read TGTGCCAGCAGCCACCATACGAACACTGAAGCTTTCTTT. It is translated as CASSHHTNTEAFF.

The chain couples TRBV24-1 to TRBJ2-7, with D perhaps matching TRBD1 (8 bases). This CDR3 has 14 residues. Germline-derived CDR1 and CDR2 are KGHDR and SFDVKD. Deletions cut 3 bases from V and 5 bases from J, with 13 bases between. CDR3: CATSDTGGGDEQYF. The CDR3, as DNA: TGTGCCACCAGTGATACAGGGGGGGGCGACGAGCAGTACTTC.

The V call is TRBV27, the J call TRBJ2-7, with a possible D match to TRBD2 (6 bases). Germline V gives CDR1 MNHEY, CDR2 SMNVEV (reference sequence). The CDR3 extends over 13 amino acids. V was pared by 2 bases and J by 7 bases, with 12 bases between. The CDR3 reads CASSLQGAGEQYF. Written as DNA, the CDR3 is TGTGCCAGCAGTTTACAGGGAGCGGGTGAGCAGTACTTC.

In DNA form, the CDR3 reads TGTGCCAGCAGCCACCAGGGTATCGGTAACTATGGCTACACCTTC. This sequence encodes CASSHQGIGNYGYTF. V and J are TRBV3-1 (or the pseudogene TRBV3-2) and TRBJ1-2; TRBD1 might be the D (5 bases). V lost 3 bases, J lost 1 base, and 12 bases lay in between. Germline loops: CDR1 LGHDT, CDR2 YNNKEL (reference sequence). The CDR3 covers 15 residues.

The V and J genes are TRBV7-9 and TRBJ2-4; D is ambiguous. This CDR3 is built from 13 residues. Between the trimmed V and J ends, which lost 3 bases and 16 bases, there was a span of 19 bases. Per the germline V gene, CDR1 is SEHNR and CDR2 is FQNEAQ (reference sequence). CDR3 amino acids: CASSFPIHSPGYF. CDR3 in DNA: TGTGCCAGCAGCTTTCCTATCCACTCACCGGGCTACTTC.

This chain joins TRBV6-5 and TRBJ2-3, with 14 bases that match TRBD2. Trimming took 10 bases from V and 3 from J; bases not matched to a gene: 3. Per the germline V gene, CDR1 is MNHEY and CDR2 is SVGAGI. The CDR3 consists of 14 residues. The CDR3 protein is CATWTSGGTDTQYF. CDR3 nucleotides: TGTGCCACCTGGACTAGCGGGGGGACAGATACGCAGTATTTT.

This rearrangement joins TRBV7-9 to TRBJ1-1; D possibly corresponds to TRBD1 (6 bases). CDR3 length: 14 amino acids. V lost 0 bases, J lost 5 bases, and 10 bases lay in between. Germline lookup yields CDR1 SEHNR and CDR2 FQNEAQ (reference sequence). The CDR3, as DNA: TGTGCCAGCAGCTTAGCTCCACAGGGTACTGAAGCTTTCTTT. Translating it yields CASSLAPQGTEAFF.

The table lists this clone with a count of one. V is TRBV6-5 and J is TRBJ1-5; the D gene is possibly TRBD1 (5 bases). The germline gives CDR1 MNHEY, CDR2 SVGAGI. The CDR3 length is 15 residues. V dropped 4 bases and J dropped 3 bases, with 13 bases sitting between them. CDR3 DNA: TGTGCCAGCAGTTCAAATCAGGGTTACAATCAGCCCCAGCATTTT. Protein product: CASSSNQGYNQPQHF.